This T cell receptor beta chain stems from a study of shared clonotypes between healthy human individuals. Between the trimmed V and J ends, which lost 6 bases and 8 bases, there was a span of 13 bases. This CDR3 region has 12 residues. Per germline, CDR1 SGHVS and CDR2 FQNEAQ. Donors were healthy HIV-negative adults without recent acute infections or vaccinations. The protocol was immunoSEQ multiplex PCR, while the TCRdb copy is restricted to in-frame clones and leaves out a portion. Of about 2.4 million clones listed, approximately 94% were seen once; the top ten hold around 0.14%. Sequenced sample: naive CD4+ T cells sorted from blood. The subset is: CD45RA+ positively selected. The sequence was collected from a young man in good health. The chain combines TRBV7-8 with TRBJ1-2; no clear D gene. The CDR3 nucleotides read TGTGCCAGCAGTTTGACTGGGTCGGGCTACACCTTC. This sequence encodes CASSLTGSGYTF.